The subject of this entry is one T cell receptor beta chain. In the original processing: Estimation of nucleated cell counts relied on the amplification of reference gene primers. Only in-frame clones appear in the TCRdb table, and some are missing; sequencing was by immunoSEQ multiplex PCR. Clonal size and the V and J genes are those of that table, whereas D and trimming came from the DNA. The data hold hundreds of thousands of clones, with roughly 87% observed a single time. The data stem from a study of blood T cell repertoires in COVID-19. About the research overall: The samples span acute and convalescent COVID-19 from the United States, Italy and Spain. PBMCs, B-cell-depleted T cells, or T cells were the source of the cDNA or gDNA that made up the material.

The CDR3 has 15 amino acids. V trimming: 1 base; J trimming: 4 bases; junction bases outside the gene matches: 3. Germline V CDR1 and CDR2: MNHEY, SVGAGI. The origin of this receptor is a man younger than 30 with active or convalescent COVID-19. The chain has TRBV6-5 and TRBJ1-4, with 7 bases matching TRBD1. The material sequenced was peripheral blood. The CDR3 sequence is CASSYLGQNNEKLFF. For the CDR3, the DNA is TGTGCCAGCAGTTACTTGGGACAGAATAATGAAAAACTGTTTTTT.